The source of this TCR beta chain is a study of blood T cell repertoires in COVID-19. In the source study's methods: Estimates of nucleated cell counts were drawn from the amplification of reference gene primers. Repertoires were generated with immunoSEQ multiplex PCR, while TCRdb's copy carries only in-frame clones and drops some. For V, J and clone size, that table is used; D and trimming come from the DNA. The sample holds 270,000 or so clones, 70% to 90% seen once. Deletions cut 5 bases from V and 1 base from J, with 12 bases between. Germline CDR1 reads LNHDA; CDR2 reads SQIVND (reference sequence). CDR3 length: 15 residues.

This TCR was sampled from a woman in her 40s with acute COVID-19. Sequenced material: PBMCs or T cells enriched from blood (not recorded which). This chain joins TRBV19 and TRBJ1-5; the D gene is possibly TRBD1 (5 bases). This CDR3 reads CASSPQGWSNQPQHF. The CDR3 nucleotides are TGTGCCAGTAGTCCTCAGGGCTGGAGCAATCAGCCCCAGCATTTT.